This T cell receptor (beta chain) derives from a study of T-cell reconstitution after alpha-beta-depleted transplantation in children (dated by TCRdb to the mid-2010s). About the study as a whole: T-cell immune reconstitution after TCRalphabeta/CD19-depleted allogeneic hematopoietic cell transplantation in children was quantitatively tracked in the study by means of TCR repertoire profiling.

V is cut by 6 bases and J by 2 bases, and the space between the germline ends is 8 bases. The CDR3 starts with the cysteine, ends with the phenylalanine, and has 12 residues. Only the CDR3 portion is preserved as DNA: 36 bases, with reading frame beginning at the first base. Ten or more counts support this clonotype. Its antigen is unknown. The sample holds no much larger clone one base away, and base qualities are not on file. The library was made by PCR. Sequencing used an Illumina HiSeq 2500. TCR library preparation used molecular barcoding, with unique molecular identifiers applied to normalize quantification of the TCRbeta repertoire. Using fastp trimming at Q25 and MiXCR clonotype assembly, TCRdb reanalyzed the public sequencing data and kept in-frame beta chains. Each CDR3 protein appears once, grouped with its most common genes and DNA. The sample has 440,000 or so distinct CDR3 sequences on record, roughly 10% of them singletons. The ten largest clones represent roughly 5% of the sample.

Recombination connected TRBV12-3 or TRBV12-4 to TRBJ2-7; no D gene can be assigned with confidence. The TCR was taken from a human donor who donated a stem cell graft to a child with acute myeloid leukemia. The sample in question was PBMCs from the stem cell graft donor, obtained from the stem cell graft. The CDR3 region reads CASSPFPYEQYF. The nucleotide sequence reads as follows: TGTGCCAGCAGCCCATTCCCCTACGAGCAGTACTTC.